This T cell receptor (beta chain) stems from a study of control samples from healthy donors and cancer patients. The V gene's germline CDR1 is SGHRS and CDR2 YFSETQ. Germline trimming cut 8 bases from V and 5 bases from J; bases unmatched to any gene: 6. This CDR3 region has 14 residues. TCRdb keeps only in-frame clones here, not all; method: immunoSEQ multiplex PCR. The sample gives about 160,000 clones, roughly 94% of which show up once; 14% is in the top ten. The sequence was obtained from a man in his sixties with colorectal cancer. This chain joins TRBV5-1 and TRBJ2-2, with 10 bases aligning to TRBD2. The sequencing sample was made of PBMCs. The CDR3 is CASAGLAETGELFF. CDR3 DNA: TGCGCCAGTGCTGGACTAGCGGAGACCGGGGAGCTGTTTTTT.